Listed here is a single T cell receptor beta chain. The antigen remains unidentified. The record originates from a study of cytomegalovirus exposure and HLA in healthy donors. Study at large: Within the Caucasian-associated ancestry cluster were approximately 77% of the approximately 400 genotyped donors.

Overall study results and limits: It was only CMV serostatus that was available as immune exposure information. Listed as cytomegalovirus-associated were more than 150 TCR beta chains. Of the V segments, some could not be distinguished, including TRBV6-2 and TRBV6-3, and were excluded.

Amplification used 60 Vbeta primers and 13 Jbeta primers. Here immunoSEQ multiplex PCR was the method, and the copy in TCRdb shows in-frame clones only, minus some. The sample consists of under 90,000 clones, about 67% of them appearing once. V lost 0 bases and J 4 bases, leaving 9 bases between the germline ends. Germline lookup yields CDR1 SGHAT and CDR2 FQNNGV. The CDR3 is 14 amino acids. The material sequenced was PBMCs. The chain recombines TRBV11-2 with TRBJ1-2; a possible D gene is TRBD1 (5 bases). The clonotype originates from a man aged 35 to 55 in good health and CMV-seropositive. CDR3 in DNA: TGTGCCAGCAGCTTAGATCAGGGTAGCTATGGCTACACCTTC. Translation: CASSLDQGSYGYTF.